The TCR beta chain described here comes from a study of cytomegalovirus exposure and HLA in healthy donors. The PCR was carried out with 60 Vbeta primers and 13 Jbeta primers. Sequencing used immunoSEQ multiplex PCR; TCRdb keeps in-frame clones, though not all of them. The data hold 70,000 to 85,000 clones, with approximately 60% observed a single time. Of note for this clone: Antigen specificity is unknown.

The germline V gene has CDR1 SGDLS and CDR2 YYNGEE. V was pared by 0 bases and J by 7 bases, with 10 bases between. The CDR3 sequence is 14 residues long. Overall study results and limits: Rare TCR sequences dominated, though some public TCRs recurred in many donors.

This receptor was obtained from a male donor in good health and CMV-seropositive. The J gene is TRBJ2-2, the V gene TRBV9, with D perhaps matching TRBD1 (5 bases). Input material: PBMCs. CDR3: CASSVGGGGGELFF. The CDR3, as DNA: TGTGCCAGCAGCGTAGGGGGCGGTGGCGGGGAGCTGTTTTTT.